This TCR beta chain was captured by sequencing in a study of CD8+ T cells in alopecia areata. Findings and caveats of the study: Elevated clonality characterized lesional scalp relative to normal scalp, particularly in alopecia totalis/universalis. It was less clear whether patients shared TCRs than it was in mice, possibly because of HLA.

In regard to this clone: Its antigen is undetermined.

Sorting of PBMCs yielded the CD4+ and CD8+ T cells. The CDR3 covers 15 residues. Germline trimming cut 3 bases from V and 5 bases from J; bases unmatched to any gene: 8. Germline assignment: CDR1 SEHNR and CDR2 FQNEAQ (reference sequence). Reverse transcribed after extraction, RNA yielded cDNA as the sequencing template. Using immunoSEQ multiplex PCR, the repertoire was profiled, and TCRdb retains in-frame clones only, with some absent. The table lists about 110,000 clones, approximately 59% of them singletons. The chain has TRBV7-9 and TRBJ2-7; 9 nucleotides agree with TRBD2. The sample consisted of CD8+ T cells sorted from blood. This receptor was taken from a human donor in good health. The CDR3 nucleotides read TGTGCCAGCAGCTTGGATCCGGGACTAGCCAACGAGCAGTACTTC. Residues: CASSLDPGLANEQYF.